Listed below are T cell receptor beta chains from one sample, sequenced in a study of beta chain features in type 1 diabetes. Libraries were prepared by immunoSEQ multiplex PCR; TCRdb keeps only in-frame clonotypes and omits some of them. The sample yields about 250,000 clones, 13% to 15% seen once. Sequencing used naive CD4+ T cells from blood. The receptors shown here come from a woman in her thirties or forties in good health. The conserved cysteine and the conserved F or W are not part of the CDR3 here.

V gene,CDR3 protein
TRBV29-1,SVVGGGTDTQY
TRBV18,ASSPSTGVGETQY
TRBV18,ASSPWRDRGTGELF
TRBV5-1,ASSQGDRDSPLH
TRBV5-8,ASSLTGQGPLETQY
TRBV5-1,ASRVAGGEETQY
TRBV6-5,ASSPSSTNEKLF
TRBV6-1,ARRRQAAYEQY
TRBV2,ASRVAGNFGGELF
TRBV5-4,ASSSPGGAYEQY
TRBV7-9,ASSFGQGRGGYT
TRBV27,ASSLGAWAEQY
TRBV5-4,ASGRQGFRDYGYT
TRBV5-4,ASSLVGTGRTGELF
TRBV7-2,ASSPLYEQY
TRBV2,ASTTGASSEQY
TRBV5-1,ASSLGAGINTDTQY
TRBV9,ANSLTGTSGGETQY
TRBV5-6,ASSMGQSREQY
TRBV2,ASSPRGHANEKLF
TRBV11-2,ASSLRRDRFAGELF
TRBV4-2,ASSQGQGQVSSNQPQH
TRBV10-3,AIRRAGTDSGNTIY
TRBV6-5,ASSWGGTNTYEQY
TRBV4-3,ASSSRTVQGLSITDTQY
TRBV7-6,ASSLGTSTDTQY
TRBV7-8,ASSFGGAGDTQY
TRBV29-1,SAEGDSYGYT
TRBV18,ASTTGGAYEQY